The rows below give T cell receptor beta chains drawn from one sample of a study of PD-L1 blockade in urothelial cancer. Clones were sequenced by immunoSEQ multiplex PCR, and TCRdb holds only the in-frame ones, with some missing. The table lists fewer than 45,000 clones, roughly 87% of them singletons. This specimen was PBMCs, taken around atezolizumab (anti-PD-L1) treatment. Every receptor here comes from a man aged 65 to 79 with urothelial cancer. Each CDR3 is given without its conserved first and last residue.

v_call cdr3_aa
TRBV29-1 SVEDARAWETQY
TRBV28 ASIQWNSHQPQH
TRBV19 ASSPRDRTTDTQY
TRBV5-1 ASSTGTSGRASQYEQY
TRBV25-1 ASSRNYEQY
TRBV9 ASSGRGTGAGEQY
TRBV7-2 ASSGRRDTQY
TRBV12-5 ASAASGRSDTQY
TRBV6-5 ASSSRDGYT
TRBV7-3 ASSLPTGGTAGELF
TRBV2 ASNPEANYGYT
TRBV27 ASSPSGLRETQY
TRBV18 ASSPLQGGNEQF
TRBV29-1 SVVEGLFITEAF
TRBV28 ATLDDRVKQF
TRBV5-8 ASSLEQLSEKLF
TRBV15 ATGGQFNQPQH
TRBV10-3 AISESPVNYGYT
TRBV7-2 ASSLLAGNQETQY
TRBV30 AWSSAQGDSPLH
TRBV6-1 ASSEAGTGTSRAQY
TRBV7-9 ASSPYAGVNGYT
TRBV6-1 ASRLGQGRWGEQY
TRBV7-9 ASSLLGGGYGYT
TRBV5-1 ASSLEVVHNEQF
TRBV2 ASSETGFNQPQH
TRBV29-1 SVAGLEQY
TRBV7-2 ASSERGSTDTQY
TRBV5-1 ASSLGTGGSEQF
TRBV7-9 ASSFSGGPIYEQY
TRBV11-3 ASSLGRAGDTQY
TRBV5-1 ASSLHSGANVLT
TRBV7-2 ASSSRISGAYEQY
TRBV6-4 ASSDSYTDTQY
TRBV4-3 ASSQQLASNEQF
TRBV29-1 SVEEATDTQY
TRBV15 ATSREIRGQYEKLF
TRBV5-8 ASSEGQATSEAF
TRBV11-2 ASSLHDRSGNTIY
TRBV2 ASRRDINSNQPQH
TRBV7-2 ASSLGGWEQF
TRBV2 ASSEQSTDTQY
TRBV2 ATRADSLMGGYT
TRBV27 ASSLGPRLAGGAYEQY
TRBV5-1 ASSPSLTGTNTEAF
TRBV30 AWSILRERLT
TRBV6-5 ASSFRHSYGCT
TRBV2 ASSRTGRNTIY
TRBV5-4 ASSREAAGGETQY
TRBV2 ASSDSGYGYNEQF
TRBV18 ASSPRASEQF
TRBV12-5 ASGSSGGTDTQY
TRBV29-1 SGAGTGNGYT
TRBV7-2 ASSYEVNTEAF
TRBV6-5 ASTSPQSMNTEAF